A single sample gave rise to the 12 T cell receptor beta chains below, sequenced in a study of shared clonotypes between healthy human individuals (dated by TCRdb to between 2020 and 2021). CD8 naive samples consisted of CD45RO-negative cells that were positively selected for CCR7, yielding a CD45RA+CCR7+ population without TemRA cells. Libraries came from the immunoSEQ multiplex PCR assay. TCRdb took over this immuneACCESS table, retaining in-frame rearrangements with V and J assigned. Such tables are incomplete; in checked studies, under half of the missing clones stem from an unresolved V gene, and the remainder is unexplained. In this sample the table shows about 2 million clones, over 85% of which occur a single time. In total, the top ten clones hold about 1.1% of the sample. What was sequenced was naive CD8+ T cells sorted from blood. The cell subset or site label of this sample denotes: CD45RA+CCR7+. The origin of the receptors is a man aged 18 to 30 in good health.

The chain couples TRBV2 to TRBJ2-3; D is unresolved. The V gene lost 3 bases and the J gene lost 1 base, with 20 bases spanning the gap. The CDR3 is made up of 18 amino acids. Germline CDR1 SNHLY, CDR2 FYNNEI. CDR3 nucleotides: TGTGCCAGCAGTGATCCATTTACTTCCCCAAGTGGCACAGATACGCAGTATTTT. Translation: CASSDPFTSPSGTDTQYF. Full variable domain (outside the CDR3, taken from reference TRBV2 and TRBJ2-3): EPEVTQTPSHQVTQMGQEVILRCVPISNHLYFYWYRQILGQKVEFLVSFYNNEISEKSEIFDDQFSVERPDGSNFTLKIRSTKLEDSAMYFCASSDPFTSPSGTDTQYFGPGTRLTVL.

In nucleotides, the CDR3 is TGTGCCAGCAATACCTGGGGCGGGGGGATACCTGCCGAGCAGTACTTC. It is translated as CASNTWGGGIPAEQYF. The V and J genes are TRBV27 and TRBJ2-7, with 8 bases fitting TRBD2. J was trimmed by 6 bases and V by 7 bases; bases with no gene match: 17. From germline, CDR1 is MNHEY and CDR2 SMNVEV (reference sequence). The CDR3 totals 16 residues.

The chain has TRBV2 and TRBJ1-1, with D maybe TRBD1 (5 bases). The CDR3 is 14 amino acids. Trimming left V 5 bases short and J 1 base short, with 11 bases between. Germline CDR1 and CDR2: SNHLY and FYNNEI. The CDR3 nucleotides read TGTGCCAGCAGTCCTTGGGGCGGGAACACTGAAGCTTTCTTT. Protein product: CASSPWGGNTEAFF.

This sequence joins TRBV2 and TRBJ1-5; 9 nucleotides align to TRBD1. Germline values: CDR1 SNHLY, CDR2 FYNNEI. The CDR3 extends over 20 amino acids. The ends lost 2 bases at V and 2 bases at J; junction bases unmatched: 16. The CDR3 DNA follows: TGTGCCAGCAGTGAACTAACCGGGGGGACAGGGCTGGGTGGCAATCAGCCCCAGCATTTT. Translated, it gives CASSELTGGTGLGGNQPQHF.

CDR3: CASSQEKGSRYEQYF. The DNA of the CDR3 is TGCGCCAGCAGCCAAGAAAAGGGTAGCCGGTACGAGCAGTACTTC. The J gene is TRBJ2-7, the V gene TRBV4-1; D ambiguous. The V gene lost 0 bases and the J gene lost 4 bases, with 13 bases spanning the gap. In germline, CDR1 is MGHRA, CDR2 YSYEKL. This CDR3 is 15 amino acids long.

The V gene is TRBV28, the J gene TRBJ2-5; D unresolved. V was cut by 6 bases and J by 4 bases, with 6 bases left in between. CDR1 and CDR2 (germline): MDHEN, SYDVKM. CDR3 length: 11 amino acids. The DNA for the CDR3 is TGTGCCAGCAGCAGTATAGAGACCCAGTACTTC. Protein product: CASSSIETQYF. Full variable domain (missing parts from reference TRBV28 and TRBJ2-5): DVKVTQSSRYLVKRTGEKVFLECVQDMDHENMFWYRQDPGLGLRLIYFSYDVKMKEKGDIPEGYSVSREKKERFSLILESASTNQTSMYLCASSSIETQYFGPGTRLLVL.

This clone came up once. The chain has TRBV4-1 and TRBJ2-7; 9 bases map to TRBD2. The V segment lost 0 bases and the J segment 2 bases; nucleotides outside the gene matches: 11. Germline V gives CDR1 MGHRA, CDR2 YSYEKL. This CDR3 is built from 18 residues. CDR3 region: CASSQDTKSAGGPYEQYF. In DNA form, the CDR3 reads TGCGCCAGCAGCCAAGATACTAAGTCGGCGGGGGGGCCCTACGAGCAGTACTTC.

This clone showed up just once. The gene calls are TRBV27 and TRBJ1-5; no reliable D call. This CDR3 has 14 residues. The V end was cut by 5 bases, the J end by 0 bases, with 8 bases between. The V gene's germline CDR1 is MNHEY and CDR2 SMNVEV (reference sequence). CDR3 protein: CASSRAGSNQPQHF. The CDR3 DNA follows: TGTGCCAGCAGTCGGGCGGGTAGCAATCAGCCCCAGCATTTT.

The chain couples TRBV6-6 to TRBJ1-1; TRBD1 matches 9 bases. V lost 5 bases, J lost 11 bases, and 6 bases stayed unmatched. Germline V gene lookup returns CDR1 MNHNY and CDR2 SVGAGI (reference sequence). The length of the CDR3 is 12 residues. CDR3 residues: CASSNRDREAFF. In DNA form, the CDR3 reads TGTGCCAGCAGTAACCGGGACAGGGAGGCTTTCTTT.

J is TRBJ2-1 and V is TRBV19; D remains ambiguous. Germline CDR1 LNHDA, CDR2 SQIVND (reference sequence). This CDR3 comprises 15 residues. Trimming stripped 6 bases from V and 0 bases from J, with 12 bases between. CDR3 sequence: CASSPEESSYNEQFF. The CDR3 DNA reads as TGTGCCAGTAGCCCCGAGGAGAGCTCCTACAATGAGCAGTTCTTC.

This sequence joins TRBV27 and TRBJ1-1; D is possibly TRBD1 (5 bases). The CDR3 is made up of 14 amino acids. Trimming stripped 3 bases from V and 11 bases from J, with 19 bases between. Germline assignment: CDR1 MNHEY and CDR2 SMNVEV (reference sequence). Here the CDR3 reads CASSFRGGGVGAFF. CDR3 in DNA: TGTGCCAGCAGTTTCCGGGGGGGAGGCGTGGGTGCTTTCTTT.

The genes are TRBV28 and TRBJ1-5; D gene uncertain. V lost 3 bases and J 1 base, leaving 10 bases between the germline ends. CDR1 and CDR2 (germline): MDHEN, SYDVKM. The CDR3 is made up of 15 amino acids. In DNA form, the CDR3 reads TGTGCCAGCAGTTTTCACCAAAACAGCAATCAGCCCCAGCATTTT. This sequence encodes CASSFHQNSNQPQHF.